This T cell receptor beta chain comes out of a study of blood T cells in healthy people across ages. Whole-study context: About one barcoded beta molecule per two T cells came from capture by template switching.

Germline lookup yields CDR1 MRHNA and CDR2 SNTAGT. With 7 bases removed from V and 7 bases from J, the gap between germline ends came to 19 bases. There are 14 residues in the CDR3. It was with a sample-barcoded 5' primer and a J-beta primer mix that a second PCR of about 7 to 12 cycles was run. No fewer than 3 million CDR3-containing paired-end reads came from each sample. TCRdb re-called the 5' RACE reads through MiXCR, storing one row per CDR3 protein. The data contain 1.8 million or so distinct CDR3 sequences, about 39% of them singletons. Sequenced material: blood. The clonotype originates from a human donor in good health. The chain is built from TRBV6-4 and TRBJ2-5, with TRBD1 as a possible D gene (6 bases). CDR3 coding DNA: TGTGCCAGCACCCTTCCACAGGGCCCAGTGACCCAGTACTTC. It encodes CASTLPQGPVTQYF.